Following are 29 T cell receptor beta chains from one sample sequenced in a study of blood T cell repertoires in COVID-19. Some clones are missing from TCRdb's copy, which holds only in-frame ones; the method was immunoSEQ multiplex PCR. The data show 450,000 to 500,000 clones, with 80% to 90% seen just once and roughly 3.2% held by the top ten. The sample taken for sequencing was peripheral blood. These receptors were obtained from a human donor in a cohort sampled during active COVID-19.

The chain recombines TRBV12-3 or TRBV12-4 with TRBJ2-1, with 7 bases identical to TRBD1. There are 12 residues in the CDR3. The V and J ends lost 6 bases and 11 bases, in that order; junction bases with no gene match: 7. CDR3 protein: CASSPDRVKQFF. CDR3 DNA sequence: TGTGCCAGCAGCCCAGACAGGGTTAAGCAGTTCTTC.

This chain joins TRBV19 and TRBJ1-5; tentatively, D is TRBD1 (5 bases). Germline-derived CDR1 and CDR2 are LNHDA and SQIVND (reference sequence). The CDR3 runs to 13 residues. With 8 bases removed from V and 7 bases from J, the gap between germline ends came to 15 bases. The CDR3 region has the DNA TGTGCCAGTCTGGGGGGGATCCACCAGCCCCAGCATTTT. Protein product: CASLGGIHQPQHF. Variable domain in full (rest from reference TRBV19 and TRBJ1-5): DGGITQSPKYLFRKEGQNVTLSCEQNLNHDAMYWYRQDPGQGLRLIYYSQIVNDFQKGDIAEGYSVSREKKESFPLTVTSAQKNPTAFYLCASLGGIHQPQHFGDGTRLSIL.

The V call is TRBV6-2 or TRBV6-3, the J call TRBJ1-1, with D uncertain. V dropped 1 base and J dropped 0 bases, with 9 bases sitting between them. The CDR3 consists of 15 residues. Germline V gene lookup returns CDR1 MNHEY and CDR2 SVGEGT. CDR3 sequence: CASSYLAGLNTEAFF. In DNA form, the CDR3 reads TGTGCCAGCAGTTACTTGGCCGGGTTGAACACTGAAGCTTTCTTT.

The gene calls are TRBV21-1 and TRBJ2-7; the D segment call TRBD1 is taken from the table without a DNA check. TRBV21-1 is labeled a pseudogene. The CDR3 is made up of 15 amino acids. CDR3 coding DNA: TGTGCCAGCAGCAGAGGACAGGGGCCCTCCTACGAGCAGTACTTC. Translating it yields CASSRGQGPSYEQYF.

This clone has just one count. The rearrangement links TRBV15 to TRBJ2-1, with 10 bases lining up with TRBD2. Germline loops: CDR1 LNHNV, CDR2 YYDKDF (reference sequence). CDR3 length: 16 amino acids. J was trimmed by 4 bases and V by 0 bases; bases with no gene match: 3. Written as DNA, the CDR3 is TGTGCCACCAGCAGAGATGAAGCGGGAGGGTACAATGAGCAGTTCTTC. It specifies CATSRDEAGGYNEQFF. Full variable domain (outside the CDR3, taken from reference TRBV15 and TRBJ2-1): DAMVIQNPRYQVTQFGKPVTLSCSQTLNHNVMYWYQQKSSQAPKLLFHYYDKDFNNEADTPDNFQSRRPNTSFCFLDIRSPGLGDTAMYLCATSRDEAGGYNEQFFGPGTRLTVL.

The chain joins TRBV6-4 to TRBJ2-3; 14 bases align to TRBD2. The CDR3 is 19 amino acids. J was trimmed by 2 bases and V by 3 bases; bases with no gene match: 10. Germline CDR1 reads MRHNA; CDR2 reads SNTAGT. The CDR3: CASSEPGLAGALVTDTQYF. CDR3 DNA: TGTGCCAGCAGTGAGCCGGGACTAGCGGGAGCCTTGGTCACAGATACGCAGTATTTT.

The V call is TRBV29-1, the J call TRBJ2-2; TRBD1 agrees at 10 bases. Trimming at V came to 6 bases and at J to 0 bases, leaving 13 bases not matched to a gene. This CDR3 has 18 residues. CDR1 and CDR2 from the germline V gene are SQVTM and ANQGSEA. This chain's CDR3 is CSVTRDRGLFANTGELFF. The CDR3 DNA sequence: TGCAGCGTCACCCGGGACAGGGGTCTGTTCGCGAACACCGGGGAGCTGTTTTTT.

This clone was seen many times. Different DNA sequences within this sample yield the same CDR3. The chain links TRBV28 to TRBJ1-2; D is unclear. V lost 2 bases to trimming and J lost 0 bases, with 7 bases between them. CDR3 length: 14 residues. Germline assignment: CDR1 MDHEN and CDR2 SYDVKM. Written as DNA, the CDR3 is TGTGCCAGCAGTTTAGGCCAGTCTAACTATGGCTACACCTTC. Its translation is CASSLGQSNYGYTF.

The chain is built from TRBV18 and TRBJ2-5, with 15 bases that match TRBD2. V lost 4 bases to trimming and J lost 3 bases; unmatched junction nucleotides: 9. Looked up from germline, CDR1 is KGHSH and CDR2 is LQKENI. The CDR3 extends over 18 amino acids. The CDR3 loop is CASSRSGTSGRPKETQYF. CDR3 sequence (DNA): TGTGCCAGCTCACGCTCCGGGACTAGCGGGAGGCCTAAAGAGACCCAGTACTTC.

J is TRBJ2-1 and V is TRBV10-1, with 13 bases that match TRBD2. The CDR3 has 14 amino acids. V shed 8 bases, J shed 6 bases, and the junction held 4 bases outside the gene matches. From germline, CDR1 is WNHNN and CDR2 SYGVQD (reference sequence). The CDR3 sequence is CASALAGGGNEQFF. DNA for the CDR3: TGCGCCAGCGCACTAGCGGGAGGGGGCAATGAGCAGTTCTTC.

Only a few counts were recorded for this clone. The chain employs TRBV2 and TRBJ1-6, with 7 bases aligning to TRBD1. The CDR3 is 14 residues long. J gave up 7 bases and V 0 bases, and 0 bases lay outside the gene matches. Per the germline V gene, CDR1 is SNHLY and CDR2 is FYNNEI. The CDR3, as DNA: TGTGCCAGCAGTGAAGCCAGGGGGAATTCACCCCTCCACTTT. It yields the protein CASSEARGNSPLHF.

The V call is TRBV20-1, the J call TRBJ2-1, with D possibly TRBD2 on 5 matching bases. Between the trimmed V and J ends, which lost 3 bases and 6 bases, there was a span of 12 bases. The CDR3 is made up of 13 amino acids. In germline, CDR1 is DFQATT, CDR2 SNEGSKA (reference sequence). This CDR3 reads CSASSGIGNEQFF. CDR3 sequence (DNA): TGCAGTGCTAGTTCGGGGATAGGCAATGAGCAGTTCTTC.

The rearrangement links TRBV30 to TRBJ2-7; TRBD2 might be the D (5 bases). Germline V gives CDR1 GTSNPN, CDR2 SVGIG (reference sequence). The length of the CDR3 is 13 residues. Deletions cut 2 bases from V and 4 bases from J, with 12 bases between. In DNA, the CDR3 is TGTGCCTGGAGTACACGCAGCGGATACGAGCAGTACTTC. Amino acid sequence: CAWSTRSGYEQYF. The variable domain in full, with the rest retrieved from reference TRBV30 and TRBJ2-7, is SQTIHQWPATLVQPVGSPLSLECTVEGTSNPNLYWYRQAAGRGLQLLFYSVGIGQISSEVPQNLSASRPQDRQFILSSKKLLLSDSGFYLCAWSTRSGYEQYFGPGTRLTVT.

The rearrangement links TRBV5-1 to TRBJ2-7; TRBD2 agrees at 9 bases. Germline V gene sequence: CDR1 SGHRS, CDR2 YFSETQ. The junction had 8 bases not matched to a gene; V was cut back by 2 bases and J by 5 bases. The CDR3 runs 15 residues. CDR3 in DNA: TGCGCCAGCAGCTTCGGCGGGAGGGACGCGGACGAGCAGTACTTC. Its translation is CASSFGGRDADEQYF.

The chain has TRBV5-1 and TRBJ1-5; perhaps TRBD1 as D (6 bases). Per germline, CDR1 SGHRS and CDR2 YFSETQ. The CDR3 loop spans 15 amino acids. V was trimmed by 0 bases and J by 1 base, leaving 8 bases between them. CDR3 residues: CASSLDTGSNQPQHF. The DNA for the CDR3 is TGCGCCAGCAGCTTGGATACAGGGAGCAATCAGCCCCAGCATTTT.

The J gene is TRBJ1-5, the V gene TRBV11-2, with D possibly matching TRBD1 (5 bases). Germline V gene sequence: CDR1 SGHAT, CDR2 FQNNGV. The CDR3 loop spans 15 amino acids. Trimming removed 0 bases at V and 7 bases at J, with 13 bases between. The CDR3 DNA follows: TGTGCCAGCAGCTTAGATCGGGGGGTTGGGCAGCCCCAGCATTTT. Protein sequence: CASSLDRGVGQPQHF.

The CDR3 nucleotides read TGTGCCTGGAGTGTACGGTCCCTATCCAACGAGCAGTACTTC. Its protein product is CAWSVRSLSNEQYF. This chain uses TRBV30 with TRBJ2-7; D not resolved. Trimming stripped 0 bases from V and 5 bases from J, with 14 bases between. The CDR3 spans 14 residues. CDR1 and CDR2 from the germline V gene are GTSNPN and SVGIG (reference sequence). Together with reference TRBV30 and TRBJ2-7, the CDR3 gives the full variable domain: SQTIHQWPATLVQPVGSPLSLECTVEGTSNPNLYWYRQAAGRGLQLLFYSVGIGQISSEVPQNLSASRPQDRQFILSSKKLLLSDSGFYLCAWSVRSLSNEQYFGPGTRLTVT.

The chain joins TRBV9 to TRBJ2-5, with 8 bases matching TRBD2. The CDR3 consists of 16 residues. J gave up 1 base and V 1 base, and 6 bases lay outside the gene matches. Germline V gene data show CDR1 as SGDLS and CDR2 as YYNGEE. The CDR3 spells CASSVRSGSGQETQYF. CDR3 in DNA: TGTGCCAGCAGCGTAAGGAGCGGGAGTGGCCAAGAGACCCAGTACTTC. The full variable domain, completed using reference TRBV9 and TRBJ2-5, is DSGVTQTPKHLITATGQRVTLRCSPRSGDLSVYWYQQSLDQGLQFLIQYYNGEERAKGNILERFSAQQFPDLHSELNLSSLELGDSALYFCASSVRSGSGQETQYFGPGTRLLVL.

This rearrangement joins TRBV6-6 to TRBJ1-1; weak D call: TRBD1 (6 bases). The germline CDR1 and CDR2 sequences are MNHNY and SVGAGI (reference sequence). The CDR3 has 15 residues. V was pared by 2 bases and J by 1 base, with 11 bases between. The CDR3 region has the DNA TGTGCCAGCAGTTACGCCATACAGGGGAACACTGAAGCTTTCTTT. It is translated as CASSYAIQGNTEAFF.

V and J are TRBV9 and TRBJ1-4; TRBD1 aligns across 11 bases. Germline CDR1 SGDLS, CDR2 YYNGEE. This CDR3 spans 16 amino acids. V lost 2 bases, J lost 8 bases, and 8 bases stayed unmatched. In DNA, the CDR3 is TGTGCCAGCAGCGTTGGGACAGGGGGTCTATTGGAAAAACTGTTTTTT. Protein product: CASSVGTGGLLEKLFF.

This CDR3 reads CASSVDRNPYEQYF. The CDR3 DNA reads TGTGCCAGCAGCGTCGACAGGAACCCCTACGAGCAGTACTTC. The V call is TRBV9, the J call TRBJ2-7, with a weak D call TRBD1 (6 bases). CDR3 length: 14 amino acids. Germline CDR1 SGDLS, CDR2 YYNGEE. Trimming removed 2 bases at V and 2 bases at J, with 11 bases between. Full variable domain (rest looked up from reference TRBV9 and TRBJ2-7): DSGVTQTPKHLITATGQRVTLRCSPRSGDLSVYWYQQSLDQGLQFLIQYYNGEERAKGNILERFSAQQFPDLHSELNLSSLELGDSALYFCASSVDRNPYEQYFGPGTRLTVT.

The V and J genes are TRBV28 and TRBJ2-6; D ambiguous. The germline V and J ends were trimmed by 8 bases and 3 bases, with 8 bases remaining between them. The length of the CDR3 is 13 residues. Germline V lookup: CDR1 MDHEN, CDR2 SYDVKM. CDR3: CASDSSGANVLTF. CDR3 coding DNA: TGTGCCAGCGATTCCAGTGGGGCCAACGTCCTGACTTTC. The full variable domain, completed using reference TRBV28 and TRBJ2-6, is DVKVTQSSRYLVKRTGEKVFLECVQDMDHENMFWYRQDPGLGLRLIYFSYDVKMKEKGDIPEGYSVSREKKERFSLILESASTNQTSMYLCASDSSGANVLTFGAGSRLTVL.

The chain combines TRBV27 with TRBJ2-3, with D possibly matching TRBD1 (6 bases). The CDR3 runs 15 residues. In germline, CDR1 is MNHEY, CDR2 SMNVEV (reference sequence). Trimming removed 6 bases at V and 0 bases at J, with 13 bases between. The CDR3 coding sequence is TGTGCCAGCAGAAAAAACAGGGATAGCACAGATACGCAGTATTTT. Translated: CASRKNRDSTDTQYF.

The V gene is TRBV12-3 or TRBV12-4, the J gene TRBJ2-7, with 8 positions matching TRBD1. The CDR3 consists of 13 residues. V trimming: 6 bases; J trimming: 5 bases; junction bases outside the gene matches: 6. CDR3 nucleotides: TGTGCCAGCAGCATACTGACAGGGGACGAGCAGTACTTC. Translating it yields CASSILTGDEQYF.

This clone came up a few times. The J gene is TRBJ2-1, the V gene TRBV4-2, with no clear D. Germline V gene sequence: CDR1 LGHNA, CDR2 YNFKEQ. This CDR3 has 13 residues. The V gene lost 4 bases and the J gene lost 10 bases, with 14 bases spanning the gap. The CDR3 region has the DNA TGTGCCAGCAGCCCCGACTTTGGCGACGAGCAGTTCTTC. It translates to CASSPDFGDEQFF.

This chain connects TRBV6-5 to TRBJ1-4; D call uncertain. The CDR3 is 14 residues long. The V gene lost 8 bases and the J gene lost 8 bases, with 18 bases spanning the gap. CDR1 and CDR2 (germline): MNHEY, SVGAGI. CDR3 region: CASGVTKTQEKLFF. CDR3 nucleotide sequence: TGTGCCAGCGGAGTAACCAAGACGCAAGAAAAACTGTTTTTT.

The rearrangement uses TRBV2 and TRBJ1-2, with D possibly TRBD1 on 6 matching bases. The CDR3 is 14 residues long. The V end lost 4 bases, the J end lost 5 bases, and 14 bases lay between the germline ends. Germline CDR1 and CDR2: SNHLY and FYNNEI. The CDR3 reads CASSVEGQGYGYTF. The CDR3 bases are TGTGCCAGCAGTGTCGAGGGGCAGGGGTATGGCTACACCTTC.

The chain links TRBV2 to TRBJ2-2; 10 bases map to TRBD1. The CDR3 consists of 17 residues. CDR1 SNHLY and CDR2 FYNNEI come from the germline V gene. V lost 7 bases and J lost 0; bases outside the gene matches: 8. The CDR3 DNA reads TGTGCCAGCAACCGGGACAGGGGACCTACGAACACCGGGGAGCTGTTTTTT. Protein: CASNRDRGPTNTGELFF. Full variable domain (rest looked up from reference TRBV2 and TRBJ2-2): EPEVTQTPSHQVTQMGQEVILRCVPISNHLYFYWYRQILGQKVEFLVSFYNNEISEKSEIFDDQFSVERPDGSNFTLKIRSTKLEDSAMYFCASNRDRGPTNTGELFFGEGSRLTVL.

The chain uses TRBV7-9 and TRBJ2-7; maybe TRBD1 (5 bases). This CDR3 contains 15 residues. Germline CDR1 SEHNR, CDR2 FQNEAQ (reference sequence). Trimming shortened V by 1 base and J by 4 bases, and 14 bases separated the two germline ends. DNA of the CDR3: TGTGCCAGCAGCTTAGAGTCAGGGCGGAATTACGAGCAGTACTTC. This gives the protein CASSLESGRNYEQYF.